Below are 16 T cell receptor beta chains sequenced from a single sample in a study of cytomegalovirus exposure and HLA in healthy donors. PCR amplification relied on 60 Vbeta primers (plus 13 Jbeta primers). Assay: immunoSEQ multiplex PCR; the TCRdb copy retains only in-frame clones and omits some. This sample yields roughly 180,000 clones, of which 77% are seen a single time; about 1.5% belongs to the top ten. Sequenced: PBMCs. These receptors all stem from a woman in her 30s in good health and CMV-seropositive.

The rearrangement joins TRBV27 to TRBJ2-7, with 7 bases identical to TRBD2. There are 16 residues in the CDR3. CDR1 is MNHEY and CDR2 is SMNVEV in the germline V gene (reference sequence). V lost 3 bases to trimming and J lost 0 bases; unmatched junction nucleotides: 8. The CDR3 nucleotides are TGTGCCAGCAGTTTCCCTAGGGAGGGCGGCTCCTACGAGCAGTACTTC. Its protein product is CASSFPREGGSYEQYF.

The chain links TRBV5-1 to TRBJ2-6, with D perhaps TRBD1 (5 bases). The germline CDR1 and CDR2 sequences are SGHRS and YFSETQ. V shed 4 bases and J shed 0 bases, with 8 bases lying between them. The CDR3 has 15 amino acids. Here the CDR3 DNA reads TGCGCCAGCAGCCCAGGGCCCTCTGGGGCCAACGTCCTGACTTTC. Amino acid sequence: CASSPGPSGANVLTF. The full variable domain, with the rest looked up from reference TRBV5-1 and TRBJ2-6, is KAGVTQTPRYLIKTRGQQVTLSCSPISGHRSVSWYQQTPGQGLQFLFEYFSETQRNKGNFPGRFSGRQFSNSRSEMNVSTLELGDSALYLCASSPGPSGANVLTFGAGSRLTVL.

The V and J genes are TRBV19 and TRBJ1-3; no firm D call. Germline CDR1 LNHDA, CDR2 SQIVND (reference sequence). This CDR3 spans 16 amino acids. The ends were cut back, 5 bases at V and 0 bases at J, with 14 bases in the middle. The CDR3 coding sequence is TGTGCCAGTAGTTCAGGCCGGACTGGCTCTGGAAACACCATATATTTT. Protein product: CASSSGRTGSGNTIYF.

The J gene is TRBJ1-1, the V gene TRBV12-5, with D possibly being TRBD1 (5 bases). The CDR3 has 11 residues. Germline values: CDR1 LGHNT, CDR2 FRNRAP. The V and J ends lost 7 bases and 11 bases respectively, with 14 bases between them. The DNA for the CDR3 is TGTGCTAGTGAGTCGGGGGTGGGGGCTTTCTTT. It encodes CASESGVGAFF.

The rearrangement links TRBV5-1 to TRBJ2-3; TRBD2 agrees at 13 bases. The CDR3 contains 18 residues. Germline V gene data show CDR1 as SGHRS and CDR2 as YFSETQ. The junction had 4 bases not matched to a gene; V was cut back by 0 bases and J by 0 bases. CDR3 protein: CASSLEGLAGSSTDTQYF. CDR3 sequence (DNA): TGCGCCAGCAGCTTGGAGGGACTAGCGGGGTCTAGCACAGATACGCAGTATTTT.

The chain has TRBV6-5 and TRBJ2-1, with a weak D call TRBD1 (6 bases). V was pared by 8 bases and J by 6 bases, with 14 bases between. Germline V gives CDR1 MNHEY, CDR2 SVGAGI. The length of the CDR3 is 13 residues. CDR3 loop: CASVKQGSNEQFF. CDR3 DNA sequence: TGTGCCAGCGTTAAACAGGGCTCCAATGAGCAGTTCTTC.

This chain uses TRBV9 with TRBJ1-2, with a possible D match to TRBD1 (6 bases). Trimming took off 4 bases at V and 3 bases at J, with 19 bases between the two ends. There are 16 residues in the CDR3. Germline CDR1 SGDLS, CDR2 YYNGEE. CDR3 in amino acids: CASSPREGGRDYGYTF. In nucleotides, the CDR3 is TGTGCCAGCAGCCCGCGGGAGGGGGGGCGCGACTATGGCTACACCTTC.

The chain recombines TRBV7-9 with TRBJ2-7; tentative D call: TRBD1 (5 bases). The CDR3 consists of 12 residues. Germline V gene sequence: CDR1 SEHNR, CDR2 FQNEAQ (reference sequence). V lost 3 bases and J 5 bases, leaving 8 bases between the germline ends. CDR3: CASSFRAHEQYF. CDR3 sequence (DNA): TGTGCCAGCAGCTTCAGGGCCCACGAGCAGTACTTC.

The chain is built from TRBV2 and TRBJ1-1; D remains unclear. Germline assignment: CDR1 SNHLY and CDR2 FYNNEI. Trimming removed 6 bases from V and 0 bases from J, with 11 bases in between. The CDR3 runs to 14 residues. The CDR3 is CASSQDGMNTEAFF. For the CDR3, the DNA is TGTGCCAGCAGCCAGGACGGGATGAACACTGAAGCTTTCTTT.

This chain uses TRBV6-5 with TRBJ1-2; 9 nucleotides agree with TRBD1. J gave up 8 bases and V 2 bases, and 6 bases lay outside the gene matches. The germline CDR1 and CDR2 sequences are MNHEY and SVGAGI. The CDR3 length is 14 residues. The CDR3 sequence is CASSYALTGGGYTF. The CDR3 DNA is TGTGCCAGCAGTTACGCCCTGACAGGGGGAGGCTACACCTTC.

The CDR3, as DNA: TGTGCCAGCAGCGTAGAGGCAGGGGACACTGAAGCTTTCTTT. It translates to CASSVEAGDTEAFF. V gene TRBV9 combines with J gene TRBJ1-1; maybe TRBD1 (6 bases). In germline, CDR1 is SGDLS, CDR2 YYNGEE. The CDR3 is 14 residues long. V lost 0 bases, J lost 3 bases, and 9 bases lay in between. Together with reference TRBV9 and TRBJ1-1, the CDR3 gives the full variable domain: DSGVTQTPKHLITATGQRVTLRCSPRSGDLSVYWYQQSLDQGLQFLIQYYNGEERAKGNILERFSAQQFPDLHSELNLSSLELGDSALYFCASSVEAGDTEAFFGQGTRLTVV.

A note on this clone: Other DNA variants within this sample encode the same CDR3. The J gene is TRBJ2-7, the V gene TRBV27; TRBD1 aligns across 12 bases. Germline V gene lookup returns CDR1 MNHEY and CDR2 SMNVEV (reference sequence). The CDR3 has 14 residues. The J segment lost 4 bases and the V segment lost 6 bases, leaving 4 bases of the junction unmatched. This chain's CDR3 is CASSRGQGAYEQYF. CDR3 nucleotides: TGTGCCAGCAGCCGGGGACAGGGGGCGTACGAGCAGTACTTC.

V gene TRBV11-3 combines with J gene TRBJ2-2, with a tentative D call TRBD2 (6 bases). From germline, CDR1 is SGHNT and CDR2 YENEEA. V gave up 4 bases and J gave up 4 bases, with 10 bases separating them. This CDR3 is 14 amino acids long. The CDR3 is CASSSMGGTGELFF. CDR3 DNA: TGTGCCAGCAGCTCGATGGGGGGCACCGGGGAGCTGTTTTTT.

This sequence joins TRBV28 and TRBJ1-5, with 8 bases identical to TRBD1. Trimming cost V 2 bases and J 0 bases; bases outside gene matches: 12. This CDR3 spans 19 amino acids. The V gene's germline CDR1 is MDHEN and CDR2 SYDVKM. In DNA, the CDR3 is TGTGCCAGCAGTTTACTTCAGGGCCAGGGGGCATATAGCAATCAGCCCCAGCATTTT. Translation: CASSLLQGQGAYSNQPQHF.

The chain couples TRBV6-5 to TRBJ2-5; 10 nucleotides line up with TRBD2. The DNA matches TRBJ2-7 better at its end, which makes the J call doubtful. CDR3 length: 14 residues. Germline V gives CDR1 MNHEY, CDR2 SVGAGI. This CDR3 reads CASRESGRAGEQYF. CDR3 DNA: TGTGCCAGCAGGGAAAGCGGGAGGGCTGGCGAGCAGTACTTC.

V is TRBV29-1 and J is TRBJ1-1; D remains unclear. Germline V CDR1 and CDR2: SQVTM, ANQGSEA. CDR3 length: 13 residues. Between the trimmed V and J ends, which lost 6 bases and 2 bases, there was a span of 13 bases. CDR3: CSVVREGNTEAFF. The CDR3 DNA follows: TGCAGCGTCGTCCGGGAGGGAAACACTGAAGCTTTCTTT. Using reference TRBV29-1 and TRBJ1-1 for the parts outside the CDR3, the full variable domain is SAVISQKPSRDICQRGTSLTIQCQVDSQVTMMFWYRQQPGQSLTLIATANQGSEATYESGFVIDKFPISRPNLTFSTLTVSNMSPEDSSIYLCSVVREGNTEAFFGQGTRLTVV.